This T cell receptor beta chain was sequenced for a study of T cells in Graves' hyperthyroidism and ophthalmopathy (dated by TCRdb to the late 2010s). In the study overall: Peripheral blood was sampled at the time of initial diagnosis, prior to any treatment. TCR V-J signatures able to tell the groups apart were searched for in a discovery cohort of 90 to 100 patients, of whom around 43 had Graves' ophthalmopathy and 57 had stable Graves' hyperthyroidism. An independent validation cohort of under 20 hyperthyroidism patients and roughly 16 patients who later progressed to ophthalmopathy tested prospective prediction of ophthalmopathy. The roughly 94 discovery patients were randomly divided into training and test sets at a 7:3 ratio. The study also compared thyroid tissue and blood T-cell repertoires from five or six Graves' hyperthyroidism patients. After blood sampling, hyperthyroidism patients were treated with methimazole at a starting dose of 30 mg daily, and ophthalmopathy patients were treated with high-dose intravenous methylprednisolone. The paper describes TCR Vbeta CDR3 sequencing of about 140 peripheral blood samples, made up of 43 ophthalmopathy patients, 70 to 75 hyperthyroidism patients and some 17 progressor patients.

What the study reported, not specific to this receptor: Sample size was not statistically predetermined, and investigators were not blinded to group allocation. Most expanded thyroid clonotypes (frequency above 0.001) were also found in blood, which suggests that blood repertoires may mirror thyroid immune responses. A model built on a 13 V-J signature distinguished ophthalmopathy from stable hyperthyroidism, reaching around 88% sensitivity and around 81% specificity in cross-validation and 80%/75% in testing. In validation, progression to ophthalmopathy was predicted by the model with 70.59% sensitivity and approximately 78% specificity, a median of approximately 6.5 months before onset.

In the ophthalmopathy patients, disease was moderately to severely active, with a Clinical Activity Score of 3 or more, a NOSPECS grade of 4 or more, and a duration of less than 3 months. The study excluded patients with uncontrolled infections, other autoimmune diseases, pregnancy or lactation. Diagnoses were based on clinical symptoms, serum thyroxine and TRAb, thyroid ultrasound and orbital computed tomography. PBMCs were isolated from around 10 ml of fresh peripheral blood by Ficoll-Paque density gradient centrifugation. Total RNA was extracted using Trizol reagent, and RNA quality was assessed on an Agilent 2100 Bioanalyzer. In this sample, this clonotype turned up many times. Its antigen is unknown. The record has no base qualities; no much larger clone is one base away. The CDR3 holds 15 amino acids from the cysteine to the phenylalanine. The CDR3 DNA has 45 bases and is translated from base 1. The germline V gene specifies MDHEN as CDR1 and SYDVKM as CDR2. V has 3 bases trimmed and J has 3 bases trimmed; junction bases matching no gene number 6.

TCR beta CDR3 regions were amplified from RNA transcripts. The first round of RT-PCR for the TCR CDR3 was performed with the HTBI primer set and the Qiagen OneStep RT-PCR kit. Libraries were constructed in a second round of multiplex PCR, after which size selection and purification were performed. Paired-end sequencing of the libraries was performed with 100 bp reads on an Illumina HiSeq2000. For the original study's pipeline: Raw data were processed with SOAPnuke, discarding reads with adapters, uncalled bases, mean Phred below 15, or no exact constant-primer or identifier match. High-quality paired reads were merged with COPE v1.2.5, and unique nucleotide sequences were defined as clonotypes. Clonotypes were aligned to IMGT TRBV, TRBD and TRBJ reference segments using MiTCR v1.1. The analysis was restricted to V-J combinations with a frequency above 0.0001, which together covered 99% to 99.2% of the repertoires. A TCS score was defined as the ratio of F50 (clonal expansion) to E x V (chaos), with BLOSUM62-based TCRdist applied between CDR3 peptides within each V-J. Welch's t-statistics and random forest reduced roughly 540 V-J features to roughly 13, which were used in a naive Bayes classifier (R e1071). TCRdb reran the public reads through fastp at Q25 and MiXCR, keeping productive beta chains. Identical CDR3 proteins give one entry, which carries the most common genes and DNA. These V and J calls are TCRdb output, not the study's own analysis. Across this sample there are about 530,000 distinct CDR3 sequences, with approximately 17% seen only once. 17% of the sample belongs to the ten largest clones.

Rearrangement joined TRBV28 to TRBJ2-7; a stretch of 9 junction bases matches TRBD1. Sequencing was carried out using blood. This receptor was identified in a young woman with Graves' ophthalmopathy. The encoded CDR3 is CASSFSGTGRYEQYF. At the DNA level, the sequence is TGTGCCAGCAGTTTCTCCGGGACAGGGCGCTACGAGCAGTACTTC.